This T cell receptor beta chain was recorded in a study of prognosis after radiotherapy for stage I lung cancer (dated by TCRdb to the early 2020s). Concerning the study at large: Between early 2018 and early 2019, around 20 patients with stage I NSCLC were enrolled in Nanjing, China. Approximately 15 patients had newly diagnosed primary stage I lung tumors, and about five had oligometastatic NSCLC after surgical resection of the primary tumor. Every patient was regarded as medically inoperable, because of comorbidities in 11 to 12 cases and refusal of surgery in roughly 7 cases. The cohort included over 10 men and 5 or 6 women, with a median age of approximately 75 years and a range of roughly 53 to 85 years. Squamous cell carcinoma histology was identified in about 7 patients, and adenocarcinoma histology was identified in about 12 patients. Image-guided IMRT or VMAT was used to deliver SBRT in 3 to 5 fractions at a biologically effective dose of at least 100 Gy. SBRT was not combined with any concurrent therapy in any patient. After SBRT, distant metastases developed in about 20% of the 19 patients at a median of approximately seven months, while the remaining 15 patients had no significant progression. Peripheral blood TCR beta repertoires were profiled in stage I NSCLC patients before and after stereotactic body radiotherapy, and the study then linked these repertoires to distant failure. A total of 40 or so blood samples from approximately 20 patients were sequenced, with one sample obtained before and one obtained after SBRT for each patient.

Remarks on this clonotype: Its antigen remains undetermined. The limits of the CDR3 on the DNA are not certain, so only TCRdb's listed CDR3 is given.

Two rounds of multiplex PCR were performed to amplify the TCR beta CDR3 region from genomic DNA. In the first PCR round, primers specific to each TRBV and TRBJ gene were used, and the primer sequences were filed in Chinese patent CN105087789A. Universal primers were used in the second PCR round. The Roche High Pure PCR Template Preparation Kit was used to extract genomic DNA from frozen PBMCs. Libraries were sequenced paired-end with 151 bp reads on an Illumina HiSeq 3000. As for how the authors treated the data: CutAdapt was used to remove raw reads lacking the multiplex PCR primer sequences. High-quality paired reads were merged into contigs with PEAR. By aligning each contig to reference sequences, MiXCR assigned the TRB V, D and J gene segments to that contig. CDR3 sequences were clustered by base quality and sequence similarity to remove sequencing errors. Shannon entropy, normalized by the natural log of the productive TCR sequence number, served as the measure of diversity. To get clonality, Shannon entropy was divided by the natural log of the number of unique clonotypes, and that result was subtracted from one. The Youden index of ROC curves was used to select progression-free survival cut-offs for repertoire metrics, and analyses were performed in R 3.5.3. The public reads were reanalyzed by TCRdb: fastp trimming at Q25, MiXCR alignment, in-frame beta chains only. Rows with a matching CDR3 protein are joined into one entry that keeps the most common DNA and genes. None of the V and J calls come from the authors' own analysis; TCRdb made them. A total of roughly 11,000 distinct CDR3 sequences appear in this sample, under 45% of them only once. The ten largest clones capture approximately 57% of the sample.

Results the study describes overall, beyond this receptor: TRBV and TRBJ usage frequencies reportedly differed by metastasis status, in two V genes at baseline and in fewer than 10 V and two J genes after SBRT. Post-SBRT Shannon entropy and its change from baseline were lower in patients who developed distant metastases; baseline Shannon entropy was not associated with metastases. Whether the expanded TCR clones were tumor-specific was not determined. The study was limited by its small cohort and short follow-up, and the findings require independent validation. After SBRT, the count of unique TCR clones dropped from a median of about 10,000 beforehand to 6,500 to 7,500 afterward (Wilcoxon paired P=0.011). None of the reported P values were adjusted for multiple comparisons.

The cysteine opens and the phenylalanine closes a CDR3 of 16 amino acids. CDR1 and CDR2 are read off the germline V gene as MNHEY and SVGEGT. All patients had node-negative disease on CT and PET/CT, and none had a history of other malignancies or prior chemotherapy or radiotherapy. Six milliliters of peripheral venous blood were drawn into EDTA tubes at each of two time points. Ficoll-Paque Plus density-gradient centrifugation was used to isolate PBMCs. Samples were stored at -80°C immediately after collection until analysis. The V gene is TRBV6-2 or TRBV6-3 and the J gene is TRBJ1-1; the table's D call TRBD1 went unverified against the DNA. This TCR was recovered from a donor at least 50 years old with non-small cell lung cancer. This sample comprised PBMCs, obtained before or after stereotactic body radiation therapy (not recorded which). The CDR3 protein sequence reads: CASSYSFGTGNTEDLF.